The 5 T cell receptor beta chains given below trace back to one sample, sequenced in a study of OX40 agonist ivuxolimab in advanced cancers. Using immunoSEQ multiplex PCR, the repertoire was profiled, and TCRdb retains in-frame clones only, with some absent. The sample has 65,000 to 90,000 clones; approximately 86% are singletons. The sample here was CD4+ or CD8+ T cells sorted from blood, taken in a trial of the OX40 agonist ivuxolimab. All receptors come from an adult with an advanced solid tumor such as melanoma, head and neck, liver or kidney cancer.

The chain links TRBV18 to TRBJ1-1, with D uncertain. V dropped 4 bases and J dropped 5 bases, with 11 bases sitting between them. Germline V gene sequence: CDR1 KGHSH, CDR2 LQKENI. The CDR3 is 13 residues long. This CDR3 is CASSQGEGTEAFF. The CDR3, as DNA: TGTGCCAGCTCACAGGGAGAAGGGACTGAAGCTTTCTTT.

The gene calls are TRBV28 and TRBJ2-1, with 10 bases fitting TRBD2. Losses at the gene ends were 1 base for V and 1 base for J; bases not matched to a gene: 4. From germline, CDR1 is MDHEN and CDR2 SYDVKM. CDR3 length: 17 amino acids. Here the CDR3 DNA reads TGTGCCAGCAGTTTATTAACTAGCGGGAAGTCCTACAATGAGCAGTTCTTC. Its protein is CASSLLTSGKSYNEQFF.

In its sample, this clone was seen a few times. This chain links TRBV5-1 with TRBJ2-7, with D perhaps matching TRBD1 (7 bases). The V gene lost 0 bases and the J gene lost 5 bases, with 12 bases spanning the gap. This CDR3 has 14 amino acids. The germline gives CDR1 SGHRS, CDR2 YFSETQ. The CDR3 nucleotides read TGCGCCAGCAGCTTGGTCGCCAGGGGGGACGAGCAGTACTTC. Residues: CASSLVARGDEQYF.

J is TRBJ2-2 and V is TRBV2; 9 nucleotides agree with TRBD1. Per the germline V gene, CDR1 is SNHLY and CDR2 is FYNNEI. V lost 6 bases, J lost 4 bases, and 12 bases stayed unmatched. The CDR3 has 17 residues. The CDR3 loop reads CASRKAQGAASTGELFF. DNA for the CDR3: TGTGCCAGCAGAAAAGCACAGGGGGCGGCCTCCACCGGGGAGCTGTTTTTT.

Only one count was recorded for this clone. In the same sample, other DNA sequences code for this CDR3. V usage is TRBV28 and J usage is TRBJ2-7; D remains unclear. With 2 bases removed from V and 4 bases from J, the gap between germline ends came to 3 bases. This CDR3 is 11 amino acids long. The germline V gene has CDR1 MDHEN and CDR2 SYDVKM. The CDR3 bases are TGTGCCAGCAGTTTAGAGTACGAGCAGTACTTC. The encoded protein is CASSLEYEQYF.